These 27 T cell receptor beta chains originate from one sample sequenced in a study of T-cell memory formation after mild COVID-19. TCRdb reprocessed the 5' RACE reads with MiXCR, giving one entry per CDR3 protein. Found here are 150,000 to 200,000 distinct CDR3 sequences, about a fifth of them singletons; the top ten hold 3.9%. The sample comprised PBMCs or a T cell subset sorted from them (not recorded which). All receptors come from a man in his late teens or twenties who had mild COVID-19 (a few samples of this study predate the infection). Cell type and time point are not known.

The rearrangement uses TRBV7-2 and TRBJ2-1; no clear D gene. This CDR3 is 11 amino acids long. Germline CDR1 reads SGHTA; CDR2 reads FQGNSA. Trimming took off 6 bases at V and 11 bases at J, with 11 bases between the two ends. The CDR3 region has the DNA TGTGCCAGCAGTTACTCTCCTCAGCAGTTCTTC. Translation: CASSYSPQQFF.

This clonotype was counted only a few times. The gene calls are TRBV12-3 or TRBV12-4 and TRBJ1-2; D call uncertain. Trimming cost V 6 bases and J 5 bases, with 19 bases left between them. This CDR3 contains 15 residues. In DNA form, the CDR3 reads TGTGCCAGCAGAAGGACGGTTCTGGGCGTTTATGGCTACACCTTC. Translating gives CASRRTVLGVYGYTF.

Only one count was recorded for this clonotype. The genes are TRBV20-1 and TRBJ2-1, with 10 bases that match TRBD2. The CDR3 is made up of 16 amino acids. V trimming: 6 bases; J trimming: 7 bases; junction bases outside the gene matches: 15. Germline V CDR1 and CDR2: DFQATT, SNEGSKA (reference sequence). CDR3 DNA: TGCAGTGCCCCCGCGGCGGTAGCGGGGGGAGTAAATGAGCAGTTCTTC. This sequence encodes CSAPAAVAGGVNEQFF.

This clonotype was found a few times. The chain recombines TRBV14 with TRBJ2-7, with a tentative D call TRBD1 (7 bases). Trimming left V 6 bases short and J 7 bases short, with 13 bases between. Per the germline V gene, CDR1 is SGHDN and CDR2 is FVKESK. CDR3 length equals 12 residues. The CDR3 loop reads CASRLTGREQYF. The CDR3, as DNA: TGTGCCAGCAGATTGACAGGGAGGGAGCAGTACTTC.

The chain joins TRBV4-2 to TRBJ2-7, with D perhaps TRBD2 (6 bases). The CDR3 has 17 amino acids. Per germline, CDR1 LGHNA and CDR2 YNFKEQ. The V and J ends lost 0 bases and 0 bases respectively, with 15 bases between them. The CDR3 DNA reads as TGTGCCAGCAGCCAAGAGGTTTTTAGCGGCAGCTCCTACGAGCAGTACTTC. Its protein is CASSQEVFSGSSYEQYF.

This clonotype was seen ten or more times. V gene TRBV7-2 combines with J gene TRBJ2-3; 7 bases map to TRBD1. Per the germline V gene, CDR1 is SGHTA and CDR2 is FQGNSA. Unmatched junction bases numbered 1, after V lost 4 bases and J lost 6 bases. The CDR3 extends over 12 amino acids. The CDR3 sequence is CASSSRGDTQYF. CDR3 DNA: TGTGCCAGCAGCTCCAGGGGGGATACGCAGTATTTT.

This rearrangement joins TRBV9 to TRBJ2-2, with D uncertain. Germline V gives CDR1 SGDLS, CDR2 YYNGEE. The CDR3 length is 15 residues. V was pared by 0 bases and J by 6 bases, with 12 bases between. CDR3 residues: CASSVGYRWAGELFF. For the CDR3, the DNA is TGTGCCAGCAGCGTAGGCTACCGTTGGGCCGGGGAGCTGTTTTTT.

This chain links TRBV7-8 with TRBJ2-1; no clear D gene. Germline V gene lookup returns CDR1 SGHVS and CDR2 FQNEAQ. The CDR3 is 14 residues long. Deletions cut 1 base from V and 5 bases from J, with 9 bases between. The CDR3 DNA is TGTGCCAGCAGCTTAGTTCGACTCCACAATGAGCAGTTCTTC. Its translation: CASSLVRLHNEQFF.

This clonotype appeared a few times. The chain links TRBV4-1 to TRBJ2-1, with 9 bases fitting TRBD2. V was clipped by 1 base and J by 0 bases; unmatched bases: 7. Germline loops: CDR1 MGHRA, CDR2 YSYEKL. This CDR3 comprises 18 residues. The CDR3 DNA sequence: TGCGCCAGCAGCCAAGGCCGTCTAGCGGGGAGCTCCTACAATGAGCAGTTCTTC. This gives the protein CASSQGRLAGSSYNEQFF.

The chain recombines TRBV2 with TRBJ2-1; 9 bases fit TRBD1. The CDR3 sequence is 14 residues long. Germline CDR1 reads SNHLY; CDR2 reads FYNNEI. Unmatched junction bases numbered 8, after V lost 9 bases and J lost 5 bases. CDR3: CASMRQGGDNEQFF. DNA of the CDR3: TGTGCCAGTATGCGACAGGGGGGTGACAATGAGCAGTTCTTC.

This clonotype was detected ten times or more. This rearrangement joins TRBV29-1 to TRBJ2-3, with 13 bases aligning to TRBD2. V lost 6 bases, J lost 4 bases, and 1 base stayed unmatched. This CDR3 comprises 13 residues. Germline-derived CDR1 and CDR2 are SQVTM and ANQGSEA. The CDR3 here is CSVGLAGADTQYF. CDR3 bases: TGCAGCGTAGGACTAGCGGGGGCAGATACGCAGTATTTT.

The chain has TRBV11-2 and TRBJ2-2; D ambiguous. The CDR3 contains 13 residues. Germline loops: CDR1 SGHAT, CDR2 FQNNGV. Trimming stripped 3 bases from V and 7 bases from J, with 9 bases between. The CDR3 region is CASSFWLGGELFF. The CDR3 bases are TGTGCCAGCAGCTTTTGGCTCGGCGGGGAGCTGTTTTTT.

This clonotype was counted between two and nine times. The chain combines TRBV28 with TRBJ2-4; tentative D call: TRBD1 (5 bases). The CDR3 extends over 16 amino acids. Trimming left V 2 bases short and J 3 bases short, with 14 bases between. Per germline, CDR1 MDHEN and CDR2 SYDVKM. In nucleotides, the CDR3 is TGTGCCAGCAGTTTAAAATCAGGGATCGGCAAAAACATTCAGTACTTC. Amino acids: CASSLKSGIGKNIQYF.

This clonotype was found a few times. The V call is TRBV12-3 or TRBV12-4, the J call TRBJ2-7, with TRBD2 identical over 10 bases. This CDR3 has 14 residues. The V and J ends lost 9 bases and 4 bases, in that order; junction bases with no gene match: 9. Here the CDR3 reads CARGEGLASYEQYV. The DNA for the CDR3 is TGTGCCAGGGGAGAGGGACTAGCGTCGTACGAGCAGTACGTC.

The table lists this clonotype with many counts. The gene calls are TRBV5-1 and TRBJ2-3, with 8 bases aligning to TRBD1. In germline, CDR1 is SGHRS, CDR2 YFSETQ. CDR3 length: 12 amino acids. J was trimmed by 4 bases and V by 5 bases; bases with no gene match: 0. This CDR3 reads CASRQGADTQYF. The DNA of the CDR3 is TGCGCCAGCAGACAGGGGGCAGATACGCAGTATTTT.

V is TRBV6-5 and J is TRBJ1-5; tentatively, D is TRBD1 (5 bases). V was trimmed by 0 bases and J by 2 bases, leaving 11 bases between them. The CDR3 contains 16 residues. CDR1 is MNHEY and CDR2 is SVGAGI in the germline V gene. CDR3 in DNA: TGTGCCAGCAGTTACTCGAGAGTGGGGGGCAATCAGCCCCAGCATTTT. This gives the protein CASSYSRVGGNQPQHF.

This clonotype was detected ten times or more. V and J are TRBV5-1 and TRBJ2-1; TRBD1 is a possible D gene (6 bases). The CDR3 has 11 residues. V gave up 4 bases and J gave up 10 bases, with 9 bases separating them. CDR1 is SGHRS and CDR2 is YFSETQ in the germline V gene. The CDR3 nucleotides are TGCGCCAGCAGCGTGGACAGAGAGCAGTTCTTC. The encoded protein is CASSVDREQFF.

This chain joins TRBV6-2 or TRBV6-3 and TRBJ2-1; maybe TRBD2 (6 bases). Trimming pared 8 bases from V and 7 bases from J, leaving 12 bases between. This CDR3 is built from 12 residues. Looked up from germline, CDR1 is MNHEY and CDR2 is SVGEGT. CDR3 protein: CASGTRSNEQFF. The CDR3 DNA reads as TGTGCCAGCGGGACTCGGAGTAATGAGCAGTTCTTC.

This clonotype has only a few counts. One end of the junction does not line up with germline, which may come from a read error. This rearrangement joins TRBV20-1 to TRBJ2-7; the D gene could be TRBD1 or TRBD2 (5 bases each). Germline V gives CDR1 DFQATT, CDR2 SNEGSKA (reference sequence). This CDR3 is built from 14 residues. CDR3 sequence reads: CSARGESFPYEQYF. In DNA form, the CDR3 reads TGCAGTGCCAGAGGGGAGAGTTTTCCCTACGAGCAGTACTTC.

The rearrangement joins TRBV15 to TRBJ1-6; D is uncertain. The germline V gene encodes CDR1 LNHNV and CDR2 YYDKDF (reference sequence). Trimming took 0 bases from V and 0 from J, leaving 6 bases between them. The CDR3 loop spans 16 amino acids. CDR3 nucleotide sequence: TGTGCCACCAGCAGAGACAGAAGCTCCTATAATTCACCCCTCCACTTT. Its translation is CATSRDRSSYNSPLHF.

This clonotype was seen only once. The V and J genes are TRBV6-2 or TRBV6-3 and TRBJ2-5, with D perhaps TRBD2 (5 bases). From germline, CDR1 is MNHEY and CDR2 SVGEGT. This CDR3 spans 13 amino acids. Trimming stripped 6 bases from V and 4 bases from J, with 12 bases between. CDR3 in DNA: TGTGCCAGCAGGGACTGGGTATCAGAGACCCAGTACTTC. This encodes CASRDWVSETQYF.

The chain links TRBV2 to TRBJ2-1, with D possibly matching TRBD1 (5 bases). CDR3 length: 11 residues. V was cut by 8 bases and J by 9 bases, with 11 bases left in between. CDR1 is SNHLY, CDR2 FYNNEI, per germline. The CDR3 DNA reads TGTGCCAGCGCAGGGTTTGCTGAGCAGTTCTTC. As protein: CASAGFAEQFF.

V gene TRBV20-1 combines with J gene TRBJ2-3, with 8 bases aligning to TRBD2. This CDR3 is 14 amino acids long. Looked up from germline, CDR1 is DFQATT and CDR2 is SNEGSKA (reference sequence). V dropped 3 bases and J dropped 4; count of bases not matched to a gene: 6. This CDR3 reads CSASSAGGSDTQYF. The CDR3 DNA sequence: TGCAGTGCTAGTTCGGCGGGGGGTTCAGATACGCAGTATTTT.

The table lists this clonotype with a count of one. The CDR3 here is CASSVCFLAGALFGYSKEQYV. In nucleotides, the CDR3 is TGTGCCAGCAGTGTGTGCTTCCTAGCGGGGGCCCTTTTTGGATACTCTAAGGAGCAGTACGTC. V usage is TRBV2 and J usage is TRBJ2-7; 10 positions agree with TRBD2. Germline CDR1 and CDR2: SNHLY and FYNNEI. The CDR3 consists of 21 residues. J gave up 7 bases and V 4 bases, and 28 bases lay outside the gene matches.

The V call is TRBV5-5, the J call TRBJ1-1; D gene unclear. Germline assignment: CDR1 SGHKS and CDR2 YYEKEE (reference sequence). Trimming left V 2 bases short and J 5 bases short, with 13 bases between. CDR3 length equals 14 residues. CDR3 bases: TGTGCCAGCAGCTTTAACGAGGGTAGGACTGAAGCTTTCTTT. Translated: CASSFNEGRTEAFF.

This clonotype was seen only a few times. This chain uses TRBV5-4 with TRBJ1-1; D unresolved. CDR1 is SGHNT, CDR2 YYREEE, per germline (reference sequence). Deletions cut 5 bases from V and 5 bases from J, with 19 bases between. The length of the CDR3 is 15 residues. This CDR3 is CASRLYPLGRTEAFF. CDR3 DNA: TGTGCCAGCAGATTGTATCCCCTGGGGAGGACTGAAGCTTTCTTT.

This clonotype was counted a few times. V is TRBV20-1 and J is TRBJ2-5, with D possibly called TRBD1 or TRBD2 (5 bases each). Trimming took off 7 bases at V and 0 bases at J, with 12 bases between the two ends. The CDR3 contains 13 residues. The germline gives CDR1 DFQATT, CDR2 SNEGSKA (reference sequence). The chain's CDR3 is CSGGTGYQETQYF. The CDR3 DNA follows: TGCAGTGGGGGGACGGGGTACCAAGAGACCCAGTACTTC.